This T cell receptor (beta chain) originates from a study of cytomegalovirus exposure and HLA in healthy donors. Study in general: For the approximately 410 genotyped donors, about 81% fell within the Caucasian-associated ancestry cluster.

The germline V gene encodes CDR1 SGHAT and CDR2 FQNNGV. The CDR3 is 15 amino acids. V shed 5 bases and J shed 4 bases, with 12 bases lying between them. This clone was counted once. The PCR made use of 60 Vbeta and 13 Jbeta primers. The repertoire was sequenced with immunoSEQ multiplex PCR; TCRdb's copy has only in-frame clones and lacks some. The sample carries fewer than 200,000 clones, around 84% recorded once. The origin of this receptor is a girl aged 2-10 years in good health and CMV-seropositive. Sample: PBMCs. The rearrangement joins TRBV11-2 to TRBJ1-6, with D maybe TRBD1 (6 bases). DNA for the CDR3: TGTGCCAGCAGCCGTACGGGACATTATAATTCACCCCTCCACTTT. Encoded protein: CASSRTGHYNSPLHF.